The 5 T cell receptor beta chains in this list originate from one sample, sequenced in a study of long-term antiretroviral therapy in people with HIV. The assay used was immunoSEQ (version v3.0), run at survey level. Here immunoSEQ multiplex PCR was the method, and the copy in TCRdb shows in-frame clones only, minus some. This repertoire shows fewer than 25,000 clones, approximately 81% found once; its top ten account for roughly 3.2%. Source: unsorted PBMCs, taken 1.9 years after starting antiretroviral therapy. The receptor source for this set is a woman aged 45 to 65 with HIV.

The chain is built from TRBV28 and TRBJ1-2; D ambiguous. V lost 7 bases and J lost 1, with 13 bases in between. Looked up from germline, CDR1 is MDHEN and CDR2 is SYDVKM. The CDR3 extends over 14 amino acids. CDR3: CASTLQSLNYGYTF. In nucleotides, the CDR3 is TGTGCCAGCACCCTTCAGAGTCTTAACTATGGCTACACCTTC.

The chain combines TRBV27 with TRBJ1-6; D unclear. Germline V CDR1 and CDR2: MNHEY, SMNVEV (reference sequence). The CDR3 spans 19 residues. The V end was cut by 0 bases, the J end by 3 bases, with 18 bases between. Here the CDR3 DNA reads TGTGCCAGCAGTTTATCCCCCCCGCTCACAAGTAACTATAATTCACCCCTCCACTTT. It is translated as CASSLSPPLTSNYNSPLHF.

This chain uses TRBV6-5 with TRBJ1-1, with D possibly TRBD1 on 5 matching bases. CDR1 and CDR2 (germline): MNHEY, SVGAGI. The CDR3 runs to 14 residues. The V and J ends lost 8 bases and 2 bases respectively, with 15 bases between them. CDR3 DNA sequence: TGTGCCAGCTCCCCGGGGGGGGTAAACACTGAAGCTTTCTTT. Translation: CASSPGGVNTEAFF.

This chain connects TRBV27 to TRBJ1-2; D possibly corresponds to TRBD1 (6 bases). Germline lookup yields CDR1 MNHEY and CDR2 SMNVEV (reference sequence). This CDR3 is 13 amino acids long. Trimming shortened V by 6 bases and J by 0 bases, and 8 bases separated the two germline ends. CDR3 sequence: CASSYRANYGYTF. CDR3 DNA sequence: TGTGCCAGCAGCTACAGGGCTAACTATGGCTACACCTTC.

The rearrangement links TRBV27 to TRBJ2-1; 8 bases map to TRBD2. This CDR3 is built from 16 residues. Germline CDR1 is MNHEY and CDR2 is SMNVEV (reference sequence). V was clipped by 0 bases and J by 2 bases; unmatched bases: 3. The CDR3 sequence is CASSLSSGGAYNEQFF. The CDR3 nucleotides are TGTGCCAGCAGTTTATCATCCGGGGGGGCCTACAATGAGCAGTTCTTC.